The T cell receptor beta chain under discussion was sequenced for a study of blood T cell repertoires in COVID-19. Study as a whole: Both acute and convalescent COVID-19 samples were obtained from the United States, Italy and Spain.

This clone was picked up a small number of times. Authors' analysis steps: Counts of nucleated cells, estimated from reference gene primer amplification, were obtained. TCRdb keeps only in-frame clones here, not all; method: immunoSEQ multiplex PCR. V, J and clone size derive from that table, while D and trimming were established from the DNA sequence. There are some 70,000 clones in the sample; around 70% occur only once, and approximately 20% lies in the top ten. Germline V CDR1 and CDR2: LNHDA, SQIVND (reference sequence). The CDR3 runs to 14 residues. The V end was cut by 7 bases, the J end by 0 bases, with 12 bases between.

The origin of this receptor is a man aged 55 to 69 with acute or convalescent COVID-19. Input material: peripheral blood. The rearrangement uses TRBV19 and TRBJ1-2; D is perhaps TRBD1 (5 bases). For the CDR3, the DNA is TGTGCCAGTAACCTCAGGGCCTCTAACTATGGCTACACCTTC. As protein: CASNLRASNYGYTF.